Listed here are 9 T cell receptor beta chains from one sample, sequenced in a study of human T cells and chemical hapten exposure. TCRdb independently ran MiXCR on the RACE reads; one entry per CDR3 protein. Of around 250,000 distinct CDR3 sequences listed, 8.6% are singletons. The time point here: pre-sensitization, week 0. Treatment indicated: therapeutic diphenylcyclopropenone sensitization with weekly scalp DPC. The starting material was whole blood, obtained in connection with sensitization to the hapten diphenylcyclopropenone (DPC). These receptors came from a woman aged 40 to 50 with alopecia areata. Some clones in this sample may be carry-over from other donors' samples.

This clonotype was found many times. The V call is TRBV5-6, the J call TRBJ2-7, with 8 positions matching TRBD1. This CDR3 is 17 amino acids long. Germline trimming cut 4 bases from V and 4 bases from J; bases unmatched to any gene: 16. Germline-derived CDR1 and CDR2 are SGHDT and YYEEEE. CDR3: CASSPDLQGARSYEQYF. The CDR3 DNA sequence: TGTGCCAGCAGCCCCGACCTCCAGGGGGCAAGATCATACGAGCAGTACTTC.

The chain has TRBV10-3 and TRBJ2-7; 10 bases match TRBD1. This CDR3 spans 16 amino acids. Germline lookup yields CDR1 ENHRY and CDR2 SYGVKD. The trim removed 10 bases at V and 2 bases at J, leaving 14 bases unmatched. CDR3 loop: CATGDRGTRLAYEQYF. For the CDR3, the DNA is TGTGCCACCGGGGACAGGGGAACACGCTTGGCCTACGAGCAGTACTTC.

In its sample, this clonotype was seen many times. V is TRBV28 and J is TRBJ1-2; TRBD1 matches at 8 bases. Trimming at V came to 2 bases and at J to 8 bases, leaving 1 base not matched to a gene. The CDR3 covers 12 residues. Germline-derived CDR1 and CDR2 are MDHEN and SYDVKM. The CDR3 nucleotides read TGTGCCAGCAGTTTACAGGGGGCAGGCTACACCTTC. It translates to CASSLQGAGYTF.

This clonotype appeared a few times. This sequence joins TRBV9 and TRBJ2-7, with 8 bases aligning to TRBD2. V lost 4 bases to trimming and J lost 2 bases; unmatched junction nucleotides: 8. Germline V gene sequence: CDR1 SGDLS, CDR2 YYNGEE. This CDR3 region has 15 residues. CDR3 loop: CASSPTAGGPYEQYF. The DNA of the CDR3 is TGTGCCAGCAGCCCTACGGCGGGAGGCCCCTACGAGCAGTACTTC. Full variable domain (missing parts from reference TRBV9 and TRBJ2-7): DSGVTQTPKHLITATGQRVTLRCSPRSGDLSVYWYQQSLDQGLQFLIQYYNGEERAKGNILERFSAQQFPDLHSELNLSSLELGDSALYFCASSPTAGGPYEQYFGPGTRLTVT.

This clonotype was counted a few times. This rearrangement joins TRBV6-2 or TRBV6-3 to TRBJ1-1; weak D call: TRBD1 (6 bases). The CDR3 has 14 residues. Germline assignment: CDR1 MNHEY and CDR2 SVGEGT. Trimming took off 5 bases at V and 7 bases at J, with 17 bases between the two ends. CDR3 in DNA: TGTGCCAGCAGTGACCAAGGACAGCGTAATGAAGCTTTCTTT. Residues: CASSDQGQRNEAFF.

V and J are TRBV9 and TRBJ1-5; no definite D call. Germline CDR1 SGDLS, CDR2 YYNGEE. This CDR3 has 15 amino acids. Trimming shortened V by 4 bases and J by 2 bases, and 13 bases separated the two germline ends. CDR3 nucleotide sequence: TGTGCCAGCAGCCCCCGGGCAGGTGGCAATCAGCCCCAGCATTTT. It codes for CASSPRAGGNQPQHF. The full variable domain, with the rest looked up from reference TRBV9 and TRBJ1-5, is DSGVTQTPKHLITATGQRVTLRCSPRSGDLSVYWYQQSLDQGLQFLIQYYNGEERAKGNILERFSAQQFPDLHSELNLSSLELGDSALYFCASSPRAGGNQPQHFGDGTRLSIL.

A single count supports this clonotype. The chain carries TRBV28 and TRBJ1-1; D not resolved. Trimming removed 5 bases at V and 2 bases at J, with 15 bases between. CDR3 length equals 15 residues. Germline V CDR1 and CDR2: MDHEN, SYDVKM. As DNA, the CDR3 is TGTGCCAGCAGTCCCCACTCTGGGATCAACACTGAAGCTTTCTTT. The encoded protein is CASSPHSGINTEAFF.

This clonotype was found a few times. The J gene is TRBJ1-1, the V gene TRBV11-2, with a possible D match to TRBD1 (5 bases). Germline V CDR1 and CDR2: SGHAT, FQNNGV. The CDR3 contains 14 residues. V was clipped by 0 bases and J by 4 bases, with 9 bases between them. CDR3 amino acids: CASSLDRRGTEAFF. CDR3 nucleotides: TGTGCCAGCAGCTTAGATCGAAGGGGCACTGAAGCTTTCTTT.

The J gene is TRBJ2-2, the V gene TRBV4-1, with a possible D match to TRBD2 (6 bases). Between the trimmed V and J ends, which lost 4 bases and 5 bases, there was a span of 11 bases. Per the germline V gene, CDR1 is MGHRA and CDR2 is YSYEKL. The CDR3 runs 14 residues. CDR3: CASSLGGLTGELFF. The CDR3 bases are TGCGCCAGCAGCCTTGGGGGGTTGACCGGGGAGCTGTTTTTT.